A single sample gave rise to the 10 T cell receptor beta chains below, sequenced in a study of blood T cell repertoires in COVID-19. TCRdb keeps only in-frame clones here, not all; method: immunoSEQ multiplex PCR. The table shows about 210,000 clones, with less than 90% occurring only once. Sequencing used peripheral blood. Every receptor here comes from a woman in her 70s with acute or convalescent COVID-19.

The CDR3 loop reads CASNSGDDYDGYTF. CDR3 DNA sequence: TGTGCCAGCAACTCGGGGGACGACTACGATGGCTACACCTTC. The chain joins TRBV6-5 to TRBJ1-2; the D gene is possibly TRBD1 (5 bases). Germline assignment: CDR1 MNHEY and CDR2 SVGAGI. The CDR3 consists of 14 residues. The ends were cut back, 7 bases at V and 6 bases at J, with 18 bases in the middle.

Notes on this clone: This sample includes further DNA sequences coding for the same CDR3. This rearrangement joins TRBV6-5 to TRBJ2-1; 12 bases fit TRBD2. There are 15 residues in the CDR3. CDR1 and CDR2 from the germline V gene are MNHEY and SVGAGI. V shed 6 bases and J 7 bases; nucleotides not matched to a gene: 7. CDR3 region: CASSLLAGGQNEQFF. DNA of the CDR3: TGTGCCAGCAGCCTTCTAGCGGGGGGGCAGAATGAGCAGTTCTTC.

This chain joins TRBV2 and TRBJ1-1; D is uncertain. The CDR3 length is 13 residues. Deletions cut 4 bases from V and 2 bases from J, with 8 bases between. Germline V lookup: CDR1 SNHLY, CDR2 FYNNEI. The CDR3: CASSADTNTEAFF. In nucleotides, the CDR3 is TGTGCCAGCAGTGCTGATACTAACACTGAAGCTTTCTTT.

This clone was counted between two and nine times. The chain employs TRBV19 and TRBJ1-4; no reliable D call. V gave up 1 base and J gave up 5 bases, with 11 bases separating them. The V gene's germline CDR1 is LNHDA and CDR2 SQIVND (reference sequence). The CDR3 loop spans 15 amino acids. In nucleotides, the CDR3 is TGTGCCAGTAGTATAGGTCGGGCGGGAAATGAAAAACTGTTTTTT. Its translation is CASSIGRAGNEKLFF.

This clone was found a few times. The V gene is TRBV10-3, the J gene TRBJ1-2, with 7 bases lining up with TRBD1. The CDR3 has 14 residues. Unmatched junction bases numbered 2, after V lost 0 bases and J lost 4 bases. Germline CDR1 reads ENHRY; CDR2 reads SYGVKD. The CDR3 loop reads CAISESRQGYGYTF. DNA of the CDR3: TGTGCCATCAGTGAGTCACGACAGGGCTATGGCTACACCTTC.

This chain joins TRBV27 and TRBJ2-7; the D gene is possibly TRBD2 (7 bases). V was cut by 5 bases and J by 5 bases, with 16 bases left in between. The germline V gene encodes CDR1 MNHEY and CDR2 SMNVEV (reference sequence). There are 14 residues in the CDR3. The CDR3 bases are TGTGCCAGCAGTGCCCGAGGGGGGGTTAACGAGCAGTACTTC. As protein: CASSARGGVNEQYF.

The chain carries TRBV5-6 and TRBJ2-3; TRBD1 matches 9 bases. Germline CDR1 reads SGHDT; CDR2 reads YYEEEE. CDR3 size: 13 residues. The V segment lost 7 bases and the J segment 5 bases; nucleotides outside the gene matches: 5. CDR3 nucleotide sequence: TGTGCCAGCCGTTCGACAGGGGGAGATACGCAGTATTTT. Its translation: CASRSTGGDTQYF.

The rearrangement joins TRBV5-4 to TRBJ1-5, with a possible D match to TRBD1 (5 bases). Trimming removed 4 bases from V and 5 bases from J, with 13 bases in between. CDR1 is SGHNT, CDR2 YYREEE, per germline (reference sequence). CDR3 size: 14 residues. CDR3 nucleotides: TGTGCCAGCAGCAGTAATGGGGCAGATCAGCCCCAGCATTTT. It encodes CASSSNGADQPQHF.

The V gene is TRBV5-4, the J gene TRBJ2-1; 7 bases line up with TRBD1. Germline lookup yields CDR1 SGHNT and CDR2 YYREEE (reference sequence). V shed 0 bases, J shed 3 bases, and the junction held 6 bases outside the gene matches. This CDR3 region has 16 residues. The CDR3 loop reads CASSLGRDRVYNEQFF. In DNA form, the CDR3 reads TGTGCCAGCAGCTTGGGCCGGGACAGAGTCTACAATGAGCAGTTCTTC.

The chain is built from TRBV2 and TRBJ1-3; D unresolved. V shed 5 bases and J shed 0 bases, with 17 bases lying between them. This CDR3 has 17 amino acids. Germline V CDR1 and CDR2: SNHLY, FYNNEI. The chain's CDR3 is CASSPIWQATSGNTIYF. The CDR3 region has the DNA TGTGCCAGCAGTCCAATCTGGCAGGCCACCTCTGGAAACACCATATATTTT.